This TCR beta chain was sequenced during a study of OX40 agonist ivuxolimab in advanced cancers. Study background: Clinicians treated patients with ivuxolimab, an agonistic anti-OX40 (CD134) antibody. Partial responses were recorded for three patients, including one with hepatocellular carcinoma and two with cutaneous melanoma. Age averaged about 62 years (range roughly 23 to 80), and 70% to 85% were male. Broader study findings: The CD4+ and CD8+ T cells in the blood had expanded clonally by week 6 at 0.1 to 3.0 mg/kg.

The germline gives CDR1 GTSNPN, CDR2 SVGIG (reference sequence). After removal of 8 bases from V and 5 bases from J, the junction contained 8 bases not matched to a gene. This CDR3 comprises 13 residues. Assay: immunoSEQ multiplex PCR; the TCRdb copy retains only in-frame clones and omits some. Found here are about 100,000 clones, roughly 90% of them singletons; the top ten hold around 0.7%. As for this clone: Its antigen is still unknown.

V usage is TRBV30 and J usage is TRBJ2-1, with 8 positions matching TRBD2. The TCR sequence derives from an adult with an advanced solid tumor such as melanoma, head and neck, liver or kidney cancer. This specimen was CD4+ or CD8+ T cells sorted from blood, taken in a trial of the OX40 agonist ivuxolimab. In nucleotides, the CDR3 is TGTGCCCGGAATAGCGGGACGAACAATGAGCAGTTCTTC. Amino acids: CARNSGTNNEQFF.